This TCR beta chain was sequenced in a study of shared clonotypes between healthy human individuals. The V end lost 0 bases, the J end lost 0 bases, and 11 bases lay between the germline ends. CDR3 length: 16 amino acids. Germline V gives CDR1 MNHNY, CDR2 SVGAGI (reference sequence). Study-level findings and limits: Generally, naive subsets came out with larger estimated richness than memory subsets. For sorted subsets, rarefaction showed incomplete sequencing despite large depth.

A word on this clone: Its antigen remains unidentified.

About 30,000 T cell genomes (about 0.2 ug DNA) went into each sorted-subset replicate. Sequencing used immunoSEQ multiplex PCR; TCRdb keeps in-frame clones, though not all of them. The table shows about 660,000 clones, with around 74% occurring only once. The sequence derives from a woman aged 25 to 45 in good health. J is TRBJ1-1 and V is TRBV6-6; D is ambiguous. The source material was memory CD4+ T cells sorted from blood. Specified subset: CD45RA-negative fraction. CDR3 in amino acids: CASSYSAGTLNTEAFF. The DNA for the CDR3 is TGTGCCAGCAGTTACTCGGCCGGCACACTGAACACTGAAGCTTTCTTT.